The 3 T cell receptor beta chains given below trace back to one sample, sequenced in a study of blood T cell repertoires in COVID-19. Only in-frame clones appear in the TCRdb table, and some are missing; sequencing was by immunoSEQ multiplex PCR. Here the sample spans under 250,000 clones, around 83% being singletons. Sequencing was done on a sample of peripheral blood. Source of these receptors: a man aged 50-60 years with active or convalescent COVID-19.

The chain combines TRBV9 with TRBJ1-4; TRBD1 aligns across 8 bases. The CDR3 consists of 15 residues. Germline V gene lookup returns CDR1 SGDLS and CDR2 YYNGEE. Unmatched junction bases numbered 10, after V lost 4 bases and J lost 8 bases. CDR3 loop: CASSTSTGVREKLFF. CDR3 DNA sequence: TGTGCCAGCAGCACGTCGACAGGGGTCAGAGAAAAACTGTTTTTT.

The rearrangement links TRBV20-1 to TRBJ1-2, with D maybe TRBD1 (6 bases). Trimming took 5 bases from V and 3 from J, leaving 7 bases between them. This CDR3 comprises 11 residues. Germline assignment: CDR1 DFQATT and CDR2 SNEGSKA (reference sequence). The CDR3: CSADRYYGYTF. CDR3 in DNA: TGCAGTGCTGACAGGTACTATGGCTACACCTTC.

The V gene is TRBV10-1, the J gene TRBJ2-7, with D maybe TRBD1 (7 bases). CDR1 and CDR2 from the germline V gene are WNHNN and SYGVQD (reference sequence). Trimming stripped 6 bases from V and 5 bases from J, with 17 bases between. This CDR3 spans 14 amino acids. The CDR3 loop is CASSPGTAGDEQYF. The CDR3 region has the DNA TGCGCCAGCAGCCCCGGGACAGCGGGCGACGAGCAGTACTTC.